These T cell receptor beta chains were read from a single sample in a study of CD8 T cells in Susac syndrome. TCRdb re-called the immunoSEQ multiplex PCR reads through MiXCR, storing one row per CDR3 protein. The table lists 150,000 to 190,000 distinct CDR3 sequences, roughly 95% of them singletons. The source material was CD8+ T cells from PBMCs. The receptor set was obtained from a human donor with multiple sclerosis. The CDR3 runs from the conserved cysteine through the conserved F or W. Fields, in order: V gene, clone size, D gene, J gene, CDR3 protein, CDR3 DNA. The D gene is left open where the match is weak. Clone size is given for some rows only: seen once, a few or many times, or a class if the clone is expanded.

>TRBV29-1|NA|TRBD1|TRBJ2-1
CSVLTGAINEQFF
TGCAGCGTTCTGACAGGGGCGATCAATGAGCAGTTCTTC
>TRBV13|once|NA|TRBJ1-1
CASRWKGALNTEAFF
TGTGCCAGCAGGTGGAAAGGGGCCTTGAACACTGAAGCTTTCTTT
>TRBV2|NA|TRBD2|TRBJ2-1
CASTDTSEFSFNEQFF
TGTGCCAGCACTGATACTAGCGAATTTTCTTTCAATGAGCAGTTCTTC
>TRBV9|NA|NA|TRBJ2-1
CASSVVGGRDEQFF
TGTGCCAGCAGCGTAGTGGGGGGCCGGGATGAGCAGTTCTTC
>TRBV9|NA|NA|TRBJ1-5
CASSVSGNNQPQHF
TGTGCCAGCAGCGTTTCGGGGAACAATCAGCCCCAGCATTTT
>TRBV6-2/TRBV6-3|NA|NA|TRBJ1-1
CASSYPGHNTEAFF
TGTGCCAGCAGTTACCCGGGACACAACACTGAAGCTTTCTTT
>TRBV7-9|NA|NA|TRBJ1-6
CASSHYNSPLHF
TGTGCCAGCAGCCACTATAATTCACCCCTCCACTTT
>TRBV13|once|NA|TRBJ1-3
CASSRRGQSGNTIYF
TGTGCCAGCAGCCGCCGGGGGCAGTCTGGAAACACCATATATTTT
>TRBV7-8|NA|TRBD1|TRBJ1-5
CASSLGMGTGDRQPQHF
TGTGCCAGCAGCTTAGGAATGGGAACAGGGGACCGCCAGCCCCAGCATTTT
>TRBV27|NA|TRBD1|TRBJ2-1
CASSLGQGAANEQFF
TGTGCCAGCAGTTTGGGACAGGGGGCGGCGAATGAGCAGTTCTTC
>TRBV30|NA|TRBD2|TRBJ2-1
CAWSVLAGGRSYNEQFF
TGTGCCTGGAGTGTGTTAGCGGGGGGACGCTCCTACAATGAGCAGTTCTTC
>TRBV27|NA|NA|TRBJ2-7
CASSSTGSYEQYF
TGTGCCAGCAGTTCTACAGGGAGTTACGAGCAGTACTTC
>TRBV6-5|NA|NA|TRBJ1-2
CASSYSQVYGYTF
TGTGCCAGCAGTTACTCGCAGGTCTATGGCTACACCTTC
>TRBV6-6|NA|TRBD1|TRBJ2-5
CASSYGTGEETQYF
TGTGCCAGCAGTTACGGGACAGGGGAAGAGACCCAGTACTTC
>TRBV5-8|NA|NA|TRBJ2-1
CASSFGGTPPHNEQFF
TGTGCCAGCAGCTTTGGCGGCACCCCTCCCCACAATGAGCAGTTCTTC
>TRBV13|NA|TRBD2|TRBJ2-3
CASSLGPSGDGDTQYF
TGTGCCAGCAGCTTAGGACCTAGCGGGGATGGAGATACGCAGTATTTT
>TRBV30|once|NA|TRBJ2-1
CAWSTGTGNEQFF
TGTGCCTGGAGTACCGGGACCGGGAATGAGCAGTTCTTC
>TRBV9|NA|NA|TRBJ2-1
CASSSGRANEQFF
TGTGCCAGCAGCTCCGGACGGGCGAATGAGCAGTTCTTC
>TRBV7-9|NA|NA|TRBJ1-2
CASKGLDYGYTF
TGTGCCAGCAAGGGGCTCGACTATGGCTACACCTTC
>TRBV20-1|once|NA|TRBJ2-1
CSATYPREPIDEQFF
TGCAGTGCCACATACCCTAGGGAACCTATCGATGAGCAGTTCTTC
>TRBV13|NA|NA|TRBJ2-3
CASSQGTMSTDTQYF
TGTGCCAGCAGCCAAGGGACCATGAGCACAGATACGCAGTATTTT
>TRBV5-4|NA|TRBD2|TRBJ2-1
CASSLRSGGADEQFF
TGTGCCAGCAGCCTGAGGAGCGGGGGGGCCGATGAGCAGTTCTTC
>TRBV7-9|NA|TRBD2|TRBJ2-3
CALWGLSTDTQYF
TGTGCCCTCTGGGGACTAAGCACAGATACGCAGTATTTT
>TRBV29-1|NA|NA|TRBJ1-2
CSVEDQYTINYGYTF
TGCAGCGTTGAAGATCAATATACGATAAACTATGGCTACACCTTC
>TRBV20-1|NA|TRBD2|TRBJ2-5
CSASGGGQETQYF
TGCAGTGCCAGCGGGGGGGGCCAAGAGACCCAGTACTTC
>TRBV7-6|NA|TRBD2|TRBJ2-5
CASSLTSGVIGETQYF
TGTGCCAGCAGCTTAACTAGCGGGGTGATCGGGGAGACCCAGTACTTC
>TRBV9|once|TRBD2|TRBJ2-1
CASSGGDRLAESYNEQFF
TGTGCCAGCAGTGGGGGGGACCGACTAGCGGAATCGTACAATGAGCAGTTCTTC
>TRBV30|few|TRBD1|TRBJ1-5
CAWSVGQGSQPQHF
TGTGCCTGGAGTGTGGGACAGGGTTCTCAGCCCCAGCATTTT
>TRBV20-1|once|NA|TRBJ1-2
CSASGYTF
TGCAGTGCGAGTGGCTACACCTTC
>TRBV29-1|NA|TRBD1|TRBJ1-1
CSVVDRGEAFF
TGCAGCGTTGTGGACAGGGGTGAAGCTTTCTTT
>TRBV15|NA|TRBD2|TRBJ2-3
CATSKQRGSTDTQYF
TGTGCCACCAGCAAACAGCGGGGGAGCACAGATACGCAGTATTTT
>TRBV7-8|NA|NA|TRBJ2-1
CASSLGVTPRESYNEQFF
TGTGCCAGCAGCTTAGGCGTCACCCCAAGAGAGTCCTACAATGAGCAGTTCTTC
>TRBV3-1|once|TRBD1|TRBJ2-1
CASSGDGGQGGDEQFF
TGTGCCAGCAGCGGGGATGGGGGACAGGGCGGAGATGAGCAGTTCTTC
>TRBV25-1|NA|TRBD1|TRBJ1-2
CASSLGQGGLNGYTF
TGTGCCAGCAGTTTGGGACAGGGGGGTTTAAATGGCTACACCTTC
>TRBV9|NA|TRBD1|TRBJ2-2
CASSGLGQGTNTGELFF
TGTGCCAGCAGCGGGCTGGGACAGGGGACGAACACCGGGGAGCTGTTTTTT
>TRBV15|NA|NA|TRBJ2-7
CATSRDLGNYEQYF
TGTGCCACCAGCAGAGATCTAGGGAACTACGAGCAGTACTTC
>TRBV13|once|NA|TRBJ2-1
CASSPDAPPGDEQFF
TGTGCCAGCAGCCCGGACGCTCCTCCTGGCGATGAGCAGTTCTTC
>TRBV27|NA|NA|TRBJ2-5
CASGGPQETQYF
TGTGCCAGCGGGGGACCGCAAGAGACCCAGTACTTC
>TRBV7-9|NA|NA|TRBJ2-2
CASSHGGTGELFF
TGTGCCAGCAGTCACGGAGGCACCGGGGAGCTGTTTTTT
>TRBV27|NA|NA|TRBJ2-1
CASSLYGAKEQFF
TGTGCCAGCAGTTTGTACGGGGCGAAAGAGCAGTTCTTC
>TRBV27|NA|NA|TRBJ1-1
CASSLSGGGEAFF
TGTGCCAGCAGTTTATCGGGGGGGGGTGAAGCTTTCTTT
>TRBV30|NA|NA|TRBJ2-1
CAWSVTVYNEQFF
TGTGCCTGGAGTGTGACAGTCTACAATGAGCAGTTCTTC
>TRBV15|NA|NA|TRBJ1-2
CATSRDLGQSNYGYTF
TGTGCCACCAGCAGAGATTTGGGGCAGTCCAACTATGGCTACACCTTC
>TRBV5-1|NA|NA|TRBJ1-6
CASSLVAGANSPLHF
TGCGCCAGCAGCTTGGTGGCCGGCGCCAATTCACCCCTCCACTTT
>TRBV9|NA|NA|TRBJ1-6
CASSVSGGNSPLHF
TGTGCCAGCAGCGTATCGGGGGGTAATTCACCCCTCCACTTT
>TRBV13|NA|TRBD1|TRBJ1-2
CASSHGTGQGYTF
TGTGCCAGCAGCCACGGGACAGGGCAAGGCTACACCTTC
>TRBV3-1|NA|NA|TRBJ1-4
CASSPPGRGNEKLFF
TGTGCCAGCAGCCCCCCGGGGAGGGGGAATGAAAAACTGTTTTTT
>TRBV19|NA|NA|TRBJ1-6
CASSTGTRSSSPLHF
TGTGCCAGTAGTACAGGTACCCGGTCATCTTCACCCCTCCACTTT
>TRBV7-3|NA|NA|TRBJ2-6
CASSPSASGANVLTF
TGTGCCAGCAGCCCGTCGGCCTCTGGGGCCAACGTCCTGACTTTC
>TRBV12-3/TRBV12-4|NA|NA|TRBJ2-3
CASSSGDVSTDTQYF
TGTGCCAGCAGTTCGGGAGATGTTAGCACAGATACGCAGTATTTT
>TRBV20-1|NA|NA|TRBJ2-1
CSASDYDNEQFF
TGCAGTGCTAGCGACTACGACAATGAGCAGTTCTTC
>TRBV12-3/TRBV12-4|NA|NA|TRBJ2-1
CASGPAHNEQFF
TGTGCCAGCGGACCAGCACACAATGAGCAGTTCTTC